The 20 T cell receptor beta chains listed next were all sequenced from one sample in a study of regulatory T cells in long-lasting Graves disease. Building the TCR beta libraries relied on iRepertoire HTBI primers, and CDR3 regions underwent Arm-PCR. TCRdb analysed the multiplex PCR reads with MiXCR anew, one entry per CDR3 protein. The sample lists hundreds of thousands of distinct CDR3 sequences; less than 25% were seen once. Time point given: persistent/refractory GD, antithyroid drugs over 5 years with positive TRAb. PBMCs provided the RNA from which the TCR library was made. Sequencing was performed on peripheral blood mononuclear cells (PBMCs), taken when the disease was refractory, from a patient treated with antithyroid drugs. The receptors were sampled from a female donor with Graves disease.

This clonotype was counted at least ten times. The chain has TRBV7-2 and TRBJ1-2, with D possibly being TRBD1 (5 bases). The CDR3 extends over 13 amino acids. V shed 6 bases and J shed 4 bases, with 12 bases lying between them. Per germline, CDR1 SGHTA and CDR2 FQGNSA. The CDR3 loop is CASRNAGPYGYTF. The CDR3 DNA reads TGTGCCAGCAGGAACGCAGGGCCCTATGGCTACACCTTC.

This clonotype has a handful of counts. This chain uses TRBV19 with TRBJ2-5; 14 bases align to TRBD2. Germline CDR1 LNHDA, CDR2 SQIVND (reference sequence). Trimming removed 7 bases from V and 7 bases from J; junction bases left unmatched: 5. The CDR3 runs to 14 residues. CDR3 bases: TGTGCCAGTACCGGGACTAGCGGGAGAGGGACCCAGTACTTC. Translating gives CASTGTSGRGTQYF.

This clonotype showed up many times. The V call is TRBV11-2, the J call TRBJ2-7; 12 bases agree with TRBD1. Per germline, CDR1 SGHAT and CDR2 FQNNGV. The CDR3 runs to 16 residues. V shed 5 bases and J 2 bases; nucleotides not matched to a gene: 7. The CDR3: CASSLRDRGLPYEQYF. The DNA for the CDR3 is TGTGCCAGCAGCCTCCGGGACAGGGGGCTCCCCTACGAGCAGTACTTC.

There are a few counts of this clonotype. V and J are TRBV4-1 and TRBJ2-7; D unresolved. The CDR3 sequence is 15 residues long. The V and J ends lost 2 bases and 4 bases respectively, with 15 bases between them. The germline V gene encodes CDR1 MGHRA and CDR2 YSYEKL. CDR3 sequence (DNA): TGCGCCAGCAGCCAACTCTTAGCACCAACGTACGAGCAGTACTTC. Its protein product is CASSQLLAPTYEQYF.

This clonotype was recorded at least ten times. The chain joins TRBV2 to TRBJ2-7; TRBD1 aligns across 9 bases. The J segment lost 3 bases and the V segment lost 6 bases, leaving 6 bases of the junction unmatched. CDR1 SNHLY and CDR2 FYNNEI come from the germline V gene. The CDR3 extends over 14 amino acids. CDR3 sequence reads: CASSLGQGNYEQYF. CDR3 DNA: TGTGCCAGCAGCCTGGGACAGGGCAACTACGAGCAGTACTTC. The full variable domain, with the rest looked up from reference TRBV2 and TRBJ2-7, is EPEVTQTPSHQVTQMGQEVILRCVPISNHLYFYWYRQILGQKVEFLVSFYNNEISEKSEIFDDQFSVERPDGSNFTLKIRSTKLEDSAMYFCASSLGQGNYEQYFGPGTRLTVT.

This clonotype has ten or more counts. The chain is built from TRBV11-2 and TRBJ2-7, with D possibly TRBD2 on 6 matching bases. Germline values: CDR1 SGHAT, CDR2 FQNNGV. V was pared by 5 bases and J by 4 bases, with 15 bases between. The CDR3 covers 14 residues. The CDR3 sequence is CASSAIGGEYEQYF. CDR3 sequence (DNA): TGTGCCAGCAGCGCCATTGGCGGGGAGTACGAGCAGTACTTC.

V gene TRBV4-2 combines with J gene TRBJ2-7, with no clear D. The V and J ends lost 0 bases and 2 bases respectively, with 17 bases between them. The CDR3 is made up of 17 amino acids. Germline-derived CDR1 and CDR2 are LGHNA and YNFKEQ. In DNA form, the CDR3 reads TGTGCCAGCAGCCAAGAGTCAGGAGCCACTTATACCTACGAGCAGTACTTC. Translated: CASSQESGATYTYEQYF.

This clonotype showed up just a few times. This chain links TRBV5-1 with TRBJ2-2; D perhaps matches TRBD2 (6 bases). Germline V gene lookup returns CDR1 SGHRS and CDR2 YFSETQ. The CDR3 has 14 amino acids. Trimming pared 0 bases from V and 6 bases from J, leaving 9 bases between. CDR3 loop: CASSLAGTAGELFF. CDR3 nucleotide sequence: TGCGCCAGCAGCTTGGCTGGGACTGCCGGGGAGCTGTTTTTT.

This clonotype was counted ten times or more. The chain is built from TRBV28 and TRBJ2-7; D remains unclear. Trimming shortened V by 6 bases and J by 3 bases, and 12 bases separated the two germline ends. The CDR3 length is 13 residues. CDR1 and CDR2 from the germline V gene are MDHEN and SYDVKM. The CDR3 DNA reads TGTGCCAGCAGCCCCCCAATTAACTACGAGCAGTACTTC. This encodes CASSPPINYEQYF.

There are many counts of this clonotype. J is TRBJ1-5 and V is TRBV6-1; weak D call: TRBD1 (5 bases). Germline values: CDR1 MNHNS, CDR2 SASEGT. V was clipped by 7 bases and J by 7 bases, with 14 bases between them. The CDR3 runs to 13 residues. The CDR3 spells CASKDGGKQPQHF. The CDR3 region has the DNA TGTGCCAGCAAGGATGGGGGTAAACAGCCCCAGCATTTT.

The chain combines TRBV12-3 or TRBV12-4 with TRBJ2-2; 7 bases are shared with TRBD1. The ends lost 8 bases at V and 8 bases at J; junction bases unmatched: 11. The CDR3 is made up of 14 amino acids. As DNA, the CDR3 is TGTGCCAGCGTTCGGGACAGTTTGATGGGGGAGCTGTTTTTT. Translating gives CASVRDSLMGELFF.

This clonotype has a count of ten or more. The V gene is TRBV2, the J gene TRBJ2-2, with 8 bases identical to TRBD1. Trimming at V came to 4 bases and at J to 6 bases, leaving 4 bases not matched to a gene. The germline CDR1 and CDR2 sequences are SNHLY and FYNNEI. The CDR3 sequence is 14 residues long. The CDR3 loop reads CASSGQGLAGELFF. The CDR3 coding sequence is TGTGCCAGCAGTGGACAGGGGCTTGCCGGGGAGCTGTTTTTT.

This clonotype was observed a handful of times. This chain joins TRBV18 and TRBJ2-7, with 8 nucleotides matching TRBD1. CDR3 length: 13 amino acids. After removal of 3 bases from V and 6 bases from J, the junction contained 4 bases not matched to a gene. Per the germline V gene, CDR1 is KGHSH and CDR2 is LQKENI. The CDR3 region is CASSPQDRAEQYF. The CDR3 DNA is TGTGCCAGCTCACCTCAGGACAGGGCCGAGCAGTACTTC.

The chain employs TRBV29-1 and TRBJ1-3; D unresolved. This CDR3 has 11 residues. Germline V gene sequence: CDR1 SQVTM, CDR2 ANQGSEA. Trimming left V 8 bases short and J 7 bases short, with 12 bases between. CDR3 amino acids: CSSALGNTIYF. The CDR3 nucleotides are TGCAGCTCTGCCCTAGGGAACACCATATATTTT.

V and J are TRBV4-3 and TRBJ2-5; 9 bases map to TRBD2. J lost 6 bases, V lost 0 bases, and 11 bases had no gene match. The germline V gene has CDR1 LGHNA and CDR2 YSLEER. The CDR3 is 17 residues long. The CDR3 bases are TGCGCCAGCAGCCAAGATCTGGGTAGCGGGAGAGCGAAGACCCAGTACTTC. Its translation is CASSQDLGSGRAKTQYF.

The gene calls are TRBV10-2 and TRBJ2-7, with 7 bases aligning to TRBD2. Germline V gene lookup returns CDR1 WSHSY and CDR2 SAAADI. V lost 2 bases to trimming and J lost 2 bases; unmatched junction nucleotides: 3. The CDR3 is 14 amino acids. The CDR3: CASSETSATYEQYF. For the CDR3, the DNA is TGCGCCAGCAGTGAGACTAGCGCTACCTACGAGCAGTACTTC.

This clonotype was recorded a few times. This chain uses TRBV10-3 with TRBJ2-7; TRBD2 agrees at 13 bases. The ends lost 10 bases at V and 3 bases at J; junction bases unmatched: 6. The CDR3 has 14 amino acids. Germline V gene sequence: CDR1 ENHRY, CDR2 SYGVKD. CDR3 in amino acids: CATRLAGGNYEQYF. The CDR3 DNA sequence: TGTGCCACCAGACTAGCGGGAGGAAACTACGAGCAGTACTTC.

This clonotype showed up many times. The V call is TRBV27, the J call TRBJ1-6; 7 bases fit TRBD1. J gave up 8 bases and V 5 bases, and 12 bases lay outside the gene matches. The CDR3 runs to 16 residues. Germline V lookup: CDR1 MNHEY, CDR2 SMNVEV (reference sequence). The CDR3 is CASSPNQGDFDSPLHF. The CDR3 region has the DNA TGTGCCAGCAGTCCAAATCAGGGGGATTTTGATTCACCCCTCCACTTT.

This clonotype was counted at least ten times. This chain connects TRBV7-9 to TRBJ1-1; a weak D match, TRBD1 (5 bases). Germline CDR1 and CDR2: SEHNR and FQNEAQ (reference sequence). V shed 3 bases and J shed 3 bases, with 8 bases lying between them. The CDR3 has 13 residues. The CDR3 sequence: CASSFQGHTEAFF. The DNA for the CDR3 is TGTGCCAGCAGCTTTCAGGGCCACACTGAAGCTTTCTTT.

This clonotype was counted only a few times. Sequence at one end of the junction differs from germline and may be a read error. The CDR3 sequence: CSFTKHYEQHF. The CDR3 nucleotides are TGCAGCTTTACTAAACACTACGAGCAGCACTTC. The V gene is TRBV29-1, the J gene TRBJ2-7; D uncertain. There are 11 residues in the CDR3. Germline V CDR1 and CDR2: SQVTM, ANQGSEA.